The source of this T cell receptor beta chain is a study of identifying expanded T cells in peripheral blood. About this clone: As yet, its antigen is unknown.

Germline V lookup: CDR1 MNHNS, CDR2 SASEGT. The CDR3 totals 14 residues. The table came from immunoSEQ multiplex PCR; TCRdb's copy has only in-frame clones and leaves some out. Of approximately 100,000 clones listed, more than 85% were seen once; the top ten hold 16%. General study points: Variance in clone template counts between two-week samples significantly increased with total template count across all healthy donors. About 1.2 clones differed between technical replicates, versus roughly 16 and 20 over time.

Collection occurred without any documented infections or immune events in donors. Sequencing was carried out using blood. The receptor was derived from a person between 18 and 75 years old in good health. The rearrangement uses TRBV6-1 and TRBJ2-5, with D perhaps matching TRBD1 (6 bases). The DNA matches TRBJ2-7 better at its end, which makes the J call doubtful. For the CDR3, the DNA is TGTGCCACCTGCCTAGGGGGTAACTCCTACGAGCAGTACTTC. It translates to CATCLGGNSYEQYF.